Listed below are T cell receptor beta chains from one sample, sequenced in a study of metastatic and nonmetastatic thyroid tumors. TCRdb reprocessed the PCR reads via MiXCR. The profile shows about 13,000 clones, over 20% of them singletons. The sequenced material came from tumor tissue. Every receptor here comes from a female donor with papillary thyroid cancer or a benign thyroid nodule (not recorded which). Some clones in this sample may be carry-over from other donors' samples. CDR3s include the opening cysteine and the closing phenylalanine or tryptophan. The D gene is left open where the match is weak. Part of the rows lack a size; the others show once, few, many or a class for expanded clones.

j_call: TRBJ2-3
clone_size: many
v_call: TRBV10-2
d_call: TRBD1
cdr3_aa: CASSETGGVTDTQYF
cdr3_nt: TGCGCCAGCAGTGAGACAGGGGGCGTAACAGATACGCAGTATTTT

j_call: TRBJ1-1
clone_size: few
v_call: TRBV20-1
d_call: .
cdr3_aa: CSAKGPFAGEAFF
cdr3_nt: TGCAGTGCCAAGGGACCCTTCGCCGGAGAAGCTTTCTTT

j_call: TRBJ1-5
clone_size: .
v_call: TRBV12-3/TRBV12-4
d_call: .
cdr3_aa: CASRVGAGSNQPQHF
cdr3_nt: TGTGCCAGCCGGGTTGGTGCAGGGAGCAATCAGCCCCAGCATTTT

j_call: TRBJ1-2
clone_size: large
v_call: TRBV11-2
d_call: .
cdr3_aa: CASSLEARPTLYGYTF
cdr3_nt: TGTGCCAGCAGCTTAGAGGCCCGACCGACACTATACGGCTACACCTTC

j_call: TRBJ1-5
clone_size: many
v_call: TRBV12-3/TRBV12-4
d_call: TRBD1
cdr3_aa: CASSFSSGGQPQHF
cdr3_nt: TGTGCCAGCAGTTTTTCATCAGGGGGTCAGCCCCAGCATTTT

j_call: TRBJ2-7
clone_size: medium-sized
v_call: TRBV10-3
d_call: TRBD1
cdr3_aa: CAAAAGTGTYEQYF
cdr3_nt: TGTGCCGCAGCCGCCGGGACAGGGACATACGAGCAGTACTTC

j_call: TRBJ1-4
clone_size: many
v_call: TRBV20-1
d_call: .
cdr3_aa: CSARRGAGDEKLFF
cdr3_nt: TGCAGTGCTAGAAGGGGGGCGGGGGATGAAAAACTGTTTTTT

j_call: TRBJ2-1
clone_size: .
v_call: TRBV7-3
d_call: .
cdr3_aa: CASSLEGLNEQFF
cdr3_nt: TGTGCCAGCAGCTTGGAGGGTCTCAATGAGCAGTTCTTC

j_call: TRBJ1-1
clone_size: few
v_call: TRBV6-2/TRBV6-3
d_call: .
cdr3_aa: CASSQRENTEAFF
cdr3_nt: TGTGCCAGCAGTCAAAGGGAGAACACTGAAGCTTTCTTT

j_call: TRBJ2-7
clone_size: many
v_call: TRBV6-2/TRBV6-3
d_call: .
cdr3_aa: CASTYFRGIFVYEQYF
cdr3_nt: TGTGCCAGCACTTACTTCAGGGGCATATTTGTCTACGAGCAGTACTTC

j_call: TRBJ1-6
clone_size: medium-sized
v_call: TRBV3-1
d_call: .
cdr3_aa: CASSQEMGVNSPLHF
cdr3_nt: TGTGCCAGCAGCCAAGAGATGGGCGTTAATTCACCCCTCCACTTT

j_call: TRBJ1-2
clone_size: many
v_call: TRBV5-5
d_call: TRBD1
cdr3_aa: CASSPRTGVDGYTF
cdr3_nt: TGTGCCAGCAGCCCGAGGACAGGGGTGGATGGCTACACCTTC

j_call: TRBJ1-1
clone_size: medium-sized
v_call: TRBV3-1
d_call: .
cdr3_aa: CASSHEGHTEAFF
cdr3_nt: TGTGCCAGCAGCCACGAGGGGCACACTGAAGCTTTCTTT

j_call: TRBJ2-2
clone_size: many
v_call: TRBV20-1
d_call: .
cdr3_aa: CSAREPGRMTGELFF
cdr3_nt: TGCAGTGCTAGAGAACCGGGCAGGATGACCGGGGAGCTGTTTTTT

j_call: TRBJ1-6
clone_size: many
v_call: TRBV7-6
d_call: .
cdr3_aa: CASSLGSGGLSPLHF
cdr3_nt: TGTGCCAGCAGCTTAGGTTCCGGGGGGCTCTCACCCCTCCACTTT

j_call: TRBJ1-1
clone_size: many
v_call: TRBV12-3/TRBV12-4
d_call: .
cdr3_aa: CASSLALIGLRVLEAFF
cdr3_nt: TGTGCCAGCAGTTTAGCGCTAATAGGGCTAAGGGTGCTTGAAGCTTTCTTT

j_call: TRBJ1-2
clone_size: few
v_call: TRBV6-1
d_call: .
cdr3_aa: CASSKQGPYGYTF
cdr3_nt: TGTGCCAGCAGTAAACAGGGTCCCTATGGCTACACCTTC

j_call: TRBJ2-1
clone_size: .
v_call: TRBV30
d_call: .
cdr3_aa: CACSMGGEAGNEQFF
cdr3_nt: TGTGCCTGTTCGATGGGGGGAGAGGCGGGCAATGAGCAGTTCTTC

j_call: TRBJ2-7
clone_size: .
v_call: TRBV19
d_call: .
cdr3_aa: CASSSAWGGRAYEQYF
cdr3_nt: TGTGCCAGTAGTAGTGCCTGGGGCGGCCGTGCCTACGAGCAGTACTTC

j_call: TRBJ1-1
clone_size: many
v_call: TRBV2
d_call: TRBD1
cdr3_aa: CARAGTGDSGAFF
cdr3_nt: TGTGCCAGAGCCGGGACAGGGGATTCGGGAGCTTTCTTT

j_call: TRBJ2-1
clone_size: .
v_call: TRBV7-6
d_call: TRBD2
cdr3_aa: CASSLSTSGSNRNEQFF
cdr3_nt: TGTGCCAGCAGCTTATCGACTAGCGGTAGTAATCGCAATGAGCAGTTCTTC

j_call: TRBJ1-6
clone_size: many
v_call: TRBV20-1
d_call: TRBD1
cdr3_aa: CSASRGTGEDSPLHF
cdr3_nt: TGCAGTGCTAGCCGGGGGACAGGGGAGGATTCACCCCTCCACTTT

j_call: TRBJ2-5
clone_size: many
v_call: TRBV9
d_call: .
cdr3_aa: CASSVGSAQETQYF
cdr3_nt: TGTGCCAGCAGCGTAGGGTCAGCCCAAGAGACCCAGTACTTC

j_call: TRBJ1-5
clone_size: .
v_call: TRBV27
d_call: .
cdr3_aa: CASGPISNQPQHF
cdr3_nt: TGTGCCAGCGGACCAATTAGCAATCAGCCCCAGCATTTT

j_call: TRBJ1-2
clone_size: medium-sized
v_call: TRBV28
d_call: .
cdr3_aa: CASSRGDRAIGYTF
cdr3_nt: TGTGCCAGCAGTAGAGGGGATCGCGCGATAGGCTACACCTTC

j_call: TRBJ2-5
clone_size: few
v_call: TRBV24-1
d_call: TRBD2
cdr3_aa: CATGGDAARGGDTQYF
cdr3_nt: TGTGCCACCGGCGGAGACGCAGCCCGCGGGGGAGATACCCAGTACTTC

j_call: TRBJ1-1
clone_size: many
v_call: TRBV7-3
d_call: .
cdr3_aa: CASSPLHGATEAFF
cdr3_nt: TGTGCCAGCAGCCCCCTCCATGGGGCCACTGAAGCTTTCTTT

j_call: TRBJ1-2
clone_size: medium-sized
v_call: TRBV9
d_call: TRBD1
cdr3_aa: CASSVTQGGATYGYTF
cdr3_nt: TGTGCCAGCAGCGTAACCCAGGGGGGAGCTACCTATGGCTACACCTTC

j_call: TRBJ1-1
clone_size: few
v_call: TRBV2
d_call: .
cdr3_aa: CASSREGVPNTQAFF
cdr3_nt: TGTGCCAGCAGCCGCGAGGGGGTACCGAACACTCAAGCTTTCTTT

j_call: TRBJ1-5
clone_size: .
v_call: TRBV6-2/TRBV6-3
d_call: .
cdr3_aa: CASSSLHLVTGPAWWPQHF
cdr3_nt: TGTGCCAGCAGTTCACTCCATCTGGTTACAGGTCCAGCCTGGTGGCCCCAGCATTTT

j_call: TRBJ2-5
clone_size: .
v_call: TRBV7-3
d_call: .
cdr3_aa: CASSVACGGVGQETQYF
cdr3_nt: TGTGCCAGCAGCGTCGCGTGCGGTGGGGTCGGGCAAGAGACCCAGTACTTC

j_call: TRBJ1-6
clone_size: .
v_call: TRBV6-1
d_call: .
cdr3_aa: CASCVETVESSPLHF
cdr3_nt: TGTGCCAGCTGTGTGGAGACGGTCGAGAGTTCACCCCTCCACTTT

j_call: TRBJ1-2
clone_size: once
v_call: TRBV11-2
d_call: .
cdr3_aa: CASSSPTIPKYGYTF
cdr3_nt: TGTGCCAGCAGCTCCCCCACGATTCCAAAGTATGGCTACACCTTC

j_call: TRBJ2-6
clone_size: many
v_call: TRBV11-2
d_call: .
cdr3_aa: CASSHLNRVKGANVLTF
cdr3_nt: TGTGCCAGCAGCCACCTAAACAGGGTGAAGGGGGCCAACGTCCTGACTTTC

j_call: TRBJ2-7
clone_size: medium-sized
v_call: TRBV3-1
d_call: .
cdr3_aa: CASSPLGPPHPPYEQYF
cdr3_nt: TGTGCCAGCAGCCCACTGGGTCCCCCTCACCCCCCTTACGAGCAGTACTTC

j_call: TRBJ2-7
clone_size: once
v_call: TRBV3-1
d_call: TRBD2
cdr3_aa: CASSQTSGSPEQYF
cdr3_nt: TGTGCCAGCAGCCAAACTAGCGGGAGTCCCGAGCAGTACTTC

j_call: TRBJ1-1
clone_size: many
v_call: TRBV7-9
d_call: .
cdr3_aa: CASSSIGGTEAFF
cdr3_nt: TGTGCCAGCAGCTCTATAGGGGGAACTGAAGCTTTCTTT

j_call: TRBJ1-1
clone_size: .
v_call: TRBV20-1
d_call: .
cdr3_aa: CSARSRWARYTEAFF
cdr3_nt: TGCAGTGCTAGATCCAGGTGGGCAAGGTACACTGAAGCTTTCTTT

j_call: TRBJ2-7
clone_size: .
v_call: TRBV5-1
d_call: TRBD2
cdr3_aa: CASSYVAGAYEQYF
cdr3_nt: TGCGCCAGCAGCTACGTAGCGGGGGCATACGAGCAGTACTTC

j_call: TRBJ1-3
clone_size: .
v_call: TRBV5-1
d_call: .
cdr3_aa: CASSRFGEAGNTIYF
cdr3_nt: TGCGCCAGCAGCCGCTTTGGCGAAGCTGGAAACACCATATATTTT

j_call: TRBJ2-2
clone_size: .
v_call: TRBV6-1
d_call: .
cdr3_aa: CASSTWTSKSGELFF
cdr3_nt: TGTGCCAGCAGTACATGGACTTCTAAATCCGGGGAGCTGTTTTTT

j_call: TRBJ2-7
clone_size: .
v_call: TRBV2
d_call: .
cdr3_aa: CASTDSNYEQYF
cdr3_nt: TGTGCCAGCACAGACAGTAACTACGAGCAGTACTTC

j_call: TRBJ1-1
clone_size: many
v_call: TRBV30
d_call: .
cdr3_aa: CAGGGGHTEAFF
cdr3_nt: TGTGCCGGCGGGGGAGGTCACACTGAAGCTTTCTTT

j_call: TRBJ2-7
clone_size: many
v_call: TRBV7-9
d_call: .
cdr3_aa: CASSFTGSYEQYF
cdr3_nt: TGTGCCAGCAGCTTTACAGGGTCCTACGAGCAGTACTTC

j_call: TRBJ1-6
clone_size: medium-sized
v_call: TRBV2
d_call: .
cdr3_aa: CASSVEGGDFSPLHF
cdr3_nt: TGTGCCAGCAGTGTCGAGGGAGGGGATTTCTCACCCCTCCACTTT

j_call: TRBJ2-1
clone_size: many
v_call: TRBV2
d_call: TRBD2
cdr3_aa: CASSHSGLAGGLWSSYNEQFF
cdr3_nt: TGTGCCAGCAGTCACAGCGGGTTAGCGGGGGGGTTGTGGAGCTCCTACAATGAGCAGTTCTTC

j_call: TRBJ1-5
clone_size: .
v_call: TRBV10-1
d_call: .
cdr3_aa: CASSDPVNLNQPQHF
cdr3_nt: TGCGCCAGTAGTGACCCGGTGAACCTCAATCAGCCCCAGCATTTT

j_call: TRBJ2-6
clone_size: many
v_call: TRBV28
d_call: .
cdr3_aa: CASSFGEASGANVLTF
cdr3_nt: TGTGCCAGCAGTTTCGGAGAAGCATCTGGGGCCAACGTCCTGACTTTC

j_call: TRBJ1-1
clone_size: .
v_call: TRBV30
d_call: .
cdr3_aa: CAWRGEEPEAFF
cdr3_nt: TGTGCCTGGAGAGGAGAGGAACCTGAAGCTTTCTTT

j_call: TRBJ2-5
clone_size: many
v_call: TRBV28
d_call: TRBD2
cdr3_aa: CASSTLLRALAGGGETQYF
cdr3_nt: TGTGCCAGCAGTACCCTGCTCCGTGCCCTAGCGGGAGGGGGAGAGACCCAGTACTTC

j_call: TRBJ2-1
clone_size: few
v_call: TRBV27
d_call: .
cdr3_aa: CASSWTIGNEQFF
cdr3_nt: TGTGCCAGCAGTTGGACAATCGGCAATGAGCAGTTCTTC

j_call: TRBJ2-6
clone_size: many
v_call: TRBV10-3
d_call: .
cdr3_aa: CAISISGLSGANVLTF
cdr3_nt: TGTGCCATCAGTATTTCAGGGCTCTCTGGGGCCAACGTCCTGACTTTC

j_call: TRBJ2-2
clone_size: few
v_call: TRBV6-1
d_call: TRBD1
cdr3_aa: CATKGGRGTGELFF
cdr3_nt: TGTGCCACGAAAGGGGGCAGGGGCACCGGGGAGCTGTTTTTT

j_call: TRBJ2-7
clone_size: many
v_call: TRBV20-1
d_call: TRBD2
cdr3_aa: CSARGASSGSPPDF
cdr3_nt: TGCAGTGCTAGAGGAGCGAGTAGCGGGAGCCCCCCGGACTTC

j_call: TRBJ2-2
clone_size: few
v_call: TRBV25-1
d_call: .
cdr3_aa: CASSDHRASNTGELFF
cdr3_nt: TGTGCCAGCAGTGACCACAGGGCCTCCAACACCGGGGAGCTGTTTTTT